The sequence of this T cell receptor (beta chain) was determined in a study of cytomegalovirus exposure and HLA in healthy donors (dated by TCRdb to 2015 to 2018). Study-level background: According to an earlier analysis of 550 to 700 of the donors, about 180 million T cells yielded some 110 million unique TCR beta sequences and less than 300 Gb of sequence data. Along with the approximately 600-subject first cohort, a separate validation cohort of roughly 110 different subjects was used. Typing coverage varied by locus: roughly 620-640 donors for A, B, C, DRB1 and DQB1; 500 to 550 for DQA1; over 600 for DPA1; 450 to 480 for DPB1. The study profiled the T cell repertoires of hundreds of subjects by immunosequencing and related them to cytomegalovirus serostatus. An early release covering 550 to 650 HLA-typed donors comprised 250 to 350 gigabases of sequencing data and tens of millions of unique TCR sequences. To predict cytomegalovirus infection status, the study combined high-throughput TCR immunosequencing, statistical association of individual TCRs with disease status, and machine learning. Across 300 to 500 genotyped donors of the cohort, an average of roughly 250,000 unique TCR beta nucleotide sequences per donor were sequenced, and 15% to 20% of those sequences were non-productive. Donor age, sex, ethnicity and CMV serostatus were compiled alongside the repertoire data. Five DR-DQ haplotypes were handled as single units for association and clustering, since linkage in the cohort was strong. In an earlier analysis of several hundred of the donors, high-throughput TCR beta sequencing was used to judge whether each TCR beta V gene segment behaved as functional or pseudogenic. The study was designed to test whether signatures of past pathogen exposure could be identified by cataloging public T cell receptors. The genetic ancestry cluster associated with self-reported Caucasian donors included 81% of the approximately 400 genotyped donors. Genome-wide SNP genotypes for about 65% of the 666 donors were used in a later genetic analysis, which treated that subset as a discovery cohort. Class I and class II HLA loci were covered by the typing at four-digit resolution. All discovery cohort repertoires had been generated using a single sequencing platform. A later analysis re-analyzed previously published TCR beta repertoires from approximately 670 donors and added high-resolution HLA genotyping to study TCR occurrence patterns. The later analysis used no new phenotypic data to find candidate immune exposures, relying instead on TCR beta sequences and their occurrence across donors. The paper's findings and limits, for the study overall: Compared with the roughly 670-donor mean, donors in an Asian-associated ancestry cluster had fewer N-insertions in productive TCRs, according to a later genetic analysis. In an earlier analysis of around 500 of the donors, most TCR beta V segments appeared in productive rearrangements about 87% or about 30% of the time, broadly matching IMGT annotations. The cohort was sequenced for TCR beta chains only, and without alpha or paired-chain data the features that could be detected were limited. A later analysis found that TCR association rates varied across HLA loci, with DRB1 alleles showing the most associated TCRs and HLA-C alleles the fewest. The sequencing pipeline was judged likely to have produced a cluster of highly shared sequence variants as a technical artifact. Immune exposure information for the cohort was limited to CMV serostatus. HLA typing was unavailable for some donors at each locus, so association tests used only the typed subset. Presence/absence analyses assumed roughly uniform sequencing depth across donors, an assumption that may not hold. The classifier was reported to diagnose cytomegalovirus status with high specificity and sensitivity in both the original and validation cohorts. In a later analysis, HLA-associated TCR beta chains showed more clonal expansion and lower generation probabilities than non-associated chains that were equally common. In a later genetic analysis, a missense DCLRE1C variant was associated with V-gene and J-gene trimming of TCR beta chains, and the association was replicated in an independent cohort. Several of the top co-occurrence clusters appeared to be linked to parvovirus B19, influenza, CMV and Epstein-Barr virus, according to a later analysis. Specific HLA alleles were associated with 16,951 TCR beta sequences at a false discovery rate of 0.05 in a later analysis. According to a later analysis, most CMV-associated TCR beta chains appeared to be HLA-restricted, and the HLA associations seemed to be driven largely by CMV exposure. Some IMGT-functional V segments, including TRBV6-2 and TRBV6-3, could not be told apart with the 87-base-pair reads, so those segments were excluded. Strong co-occurrence of HLA alleles, especially DR and DQ, made assigning TCR associations to individual alleles difficult. A further reported finding was that TCR beta sequences accurately predicted the HLA-A and HLA-B alleles for most subjects in the first cohort. In the study, approximately 160 TCR beta chains were listed as associated with cytomegalovirus. Correlated functional status among segregating V segments might be attributable to linkage disequilibrium, but an unknown experimental factor could not be ruled out. About 15 rarely observed V segments, including chromosome 9 orphons, were excluded from the earlier analysis of several hundred of the donors because counts were too low. While some public TCRs were present in many individuals, most TCR sequences turned up only very rarely across donors. The authors suggested that the approach could potentially be extended to other disease states and immunological phenotypes. In vitro tests confirmed that a few of the cytomegalovirus-associated TCR beta chains recognize cytomegalovirus antigens.

Trimming leaves V shorter by 5 bases and J shorter by 9 bases, with the junction holding 3 bases beyond the gene matches. Reading from cysteine to phenylalanine, the CDR3 counts 13 amino acids. Only the CDR3 DNA stays, 39 bases, in frame from base 1. Reading the germline V gene gives CDR1 MNHEY and CDR2 SVGAGI. Library preparation used the immunoSEQ multiplex PCR assay. For the multiplex PCR, a mixture combining 60 forward primers for TCR Vbeta segments and 13 reverse primers for TCR Jbeta segments was used. Amplification of the CDR3 region of rearranged TCR beta genes was performed with a multiplex PCR assay on genomic DNA. The Illumina HiSeq System was used to sequence the amplified TCR beta libraries as 87-base-pair reads. Per the original workflow: A later analysis tallied about 77 million unique TCR beta chains across the approximately 670 repertoires, and approximately 12 million of those chains were shared by two or more donors. Raw reads were error-corrected and collapsed into unique sequences with a nearest-neighbor algorithm that merged closely related sequences to remove PCR and sequencing errors. CDR3 sequences were aligned to IMGT reference sequences to assign V, D and J gene segments. For a sequence to be retained, a match of at least six nucleotides to both a V gene segment and a J gene segment was required. A rearrangement counted as productive if the CDR3 had no stop codons and remained in frame with V and J, and every other rearrangement counted as non-productive. Following IMGT convention, CDR3 was defined as the stretch from the second conserved V-encoded cysteine up to the conserved J-encoded phenylalanine. In an earlier analysis of approximately 590 of the donors, sequences lacking an unambiguous match to a single V gene segment were excluded. In an earlier analysis of 500 to 750 of the donors, V segments were called functional above 56.7% productive rearrangements and were called segregating when the between-donor standard deviation exceeded 5%. A statistical classification framework was built for diagnosing cytomegalovirus status from the catalog of TCR beta chain sequences. In a later analysis, TCR nucleotide sequences were compared against IMGT/GENE-DB human TR gene sequences so that V and J genes could be assigned. A later analysis assigned CDR3 sequences and most-parsimonious VDJ recombination scenarios with the TCRdist pipeline. In a later analysis, each TCR beta chain was defined by its CDR3 amino acid sequence together with its V-gene family, and reads without a unique V-gene family were excluded. A later analysis removed roughly 590 highly shared, low-generation-probability nucleotide sequences to deal with suspected cross-contamination and a sequencing artifact. For each public chain, a later analysis derived a clonal expansion index from normalized ranks of inferred template counts within each repertoire. A later analysis computed generation probabilities with a VDJ recombination model fitted to out-of-frame rearrangements, and checked the results against IGoR. In a later analysis, TCR-TCR, TCR-HLA and TCR-CMV co-occurrence was scored with hypergeometric tests, and a repertoire-size bias correction was applied to TCR pairs. A later analysis estimated false discovery rates by permuting HLA or CMV assignments 20 times. In a later analysis, co-occurring TCRs were grouped using DBSCAN, and TCRdist sequence similarity was added for clustering within HLA-allele-positive subsets. Repertoires with fewer than 30,000 or more than 120,000 public chains were left out of co-occurrence clustering, as were about 5 repertoires with anomalous nucleotide sharing. The source is immuneACCESS, and TCRdb retained only in-frame sequences with V and J called. Part of the clones is not carried over; for the studies checked, unresolved V genes explain less than half of this, and the remainder is unexplained. The V and J calls and clone size are taken from that table; D and trimming were inferred from the DNA. A total of around 250,000 clones appear in this sample, about nine tenths of them only once. The biggest ten clones account for around 1.7% of the sample.

The cohort was made up of 666 healthy bone marrow donors. At the time of sampling, every cohort member was nominally healthy, though immune exposures that went unrecorded were likely present. The donor tested CMV seronegative and was one of the 352 seronegative cohort members. A peripheral blood sample was provided by each donor, and peripheral blood mononuclear cells were used for TCR beta sequencing. Genomic DNA was extracted from the blood cell samples with the Qiagen DNeasy Blood Extraction Kit. Only a few counts were recorded for this clone. Its recognized antigen is unknown. Base qualities are not at hand, and no much larger clone is one base apart.

This clonotype was sampled from a girl aged 2-10 years in good health and CMV-seronegative. Sequenced: PBMCs. The chain was built from TRBV6-5 and TRBJ2-7; the junction holds 14 bases that match TRBD2. The nucleotide sequence reads TGTGCCAGCAGTACCGGGACTAGCGGGGGGCAGTACTTC. Its protein product is CASSTGTSGGQYF.